These T cell receptor beta chains were read from a single sample in a study of T-cell memory formation after mild COVID-19. Each CDR3 protein gets one entry after TCRdb re-called the 5' RACE reads with MiXCR. The table lists about 430,000 distinct CDR3 sequences, roughly 18% of them singletons. The sample was PBMCs or a T cell subset sorted from them (not recorded which). The receptors shown here come from a man aged 18 to 35 who had mild COVID-19 (a few samples of this study predate the infection). Cell type and time point are not known. The CDR3 runs from the conserved cysteine through the conserved F or W.

>14|TRBV5-1
CASSLGPLNQPQHF
>12|TRBV18
CASSDNRNGYTF
>15|TRBV5-1
CASSLIPGARTEAFF
>18|TRBV18
CASSPFPLAGGPGETQYF
>16|TRBV20-1
CSARDASGGHYNEQFF
>15|TRBV9
CASSVEGWDRDTQYF
>16|TRBV3-1
CASSQGTGRRGETQYF
>13|TRBV11-2
CASRGTGGNTIYF
>13|TRBV25-1
CASSELTVETQYF
>14|TRBV18
CASSQGQVRDTQYF
>13|TRBV2
CASNPANTGELFF
>17|TRBV3-1
CASSQENKRGGPDIQYF
>15|TRBV7-9
CASSLKGGSYNEQFF
>14|TRBV12-3/TRBV12-4
CASSPPGRAETQYF
>14|TRBV4-3
CASSQGREASPLHF
>13|TRBV7-7
CASRAQGEETQYF
>15|TRBV5-1
CASSLAGGAIETQYF
>17|TRBV4-2
CASSRTSGGANTGELFF
>16|TRBV7-2
CASSPGTGNPGNTIYF
>15|TRBV6-5
CASNPTSPPYNEQFF
>13|TRBV3-1
CASSQARSQPQHF
>15|TRBV4-1
CASSHGAGSNTEAFF
>13|TRBV27
CASSQIGWTEAFF
>13|TRBV20-1
CSAVNSLNYEQYF
>17|TRBV6-2/TRBV6-3
CASSYRTGVAGANVLTF
>13|TRBV6-1
CASRSTSNYGYTF
>15|TRBV18
CASSGSAGSNTEAFF
>15|TRBV5-1
CASRRSGGAVNEQFF
>13|TRBV20-1
CSALQPTNYGYTF
>17|TRBV7-2
CASKTSGGASSYNEQFF
>13|TRBV27
CASGSGGPYEQYF
>14|TRBV25-1
CASSEYYPDQPQHF
>13|TRBV29-1
CSVVGVGRETQYF
>14|TRBV7-9
CASSFQARTDTQYF
>11|TRBV15
CATPRLVTQYF
>11|TRBV20-1
CSAPEGTTQYF
>16|TRBV12-3/TRBV12-4
CASSFPTGVDTGELFF
>16|TRBV27
CASSAIRGEQDTEAFF
>16|TRBV7-9
CASSPGTEYRNTEAFF
>16|TRBV5-1
CASSGLAGGSYDTQYF
>16|TRBV28
CASSPRGGAPPETQYF
>14|TRBV27
CASSSDLWDTEAFF
>15|TRBV9
CASSGQGSGANVLTF
>15|TRBV5-1
CASSTTGGSGYGYTF
>18|TRBV3-1
CASSPRIGGGSGANVLTF
>15|TRBV7-3
CASSPAGGPNYGYTF
>16|TRBV5-1
CSSSQGQGWANTEAFF
>17|TRBV4-3
CASSQDPGGRDTGELFF
>12|TRBV12-3/TRBV12-4
CASSPRRTEAFF
>11|TRBV6-5
CASSTNRAQYF
>15|TRBV5-1
CASSSIRDRNSPLHF
>17|TRBV11-1
CASSSYVLAGGHNEQFF
>13|TRBV7-9
CASSLVEQTEAFF
>14|TRBV5-1
CARSLAPGSNEQFF
>13|TRBV6-1
CASSITQEGGAFF
>17|TRBV5-1
CASSLARWGSSYNEQFF
>16|TRBV12-3/TRBV12-4
CASSPTPGRTTYEQYF
>15|TRBV7-9
CASSLGGQGGYEQYF
>14|TRBV7-2
CASALGGARETQYF
>14|TRBV28
CASLDRSGANVLTF